This passage covers 15 T cell receptor beta chains from one sample sequenced in a study of T-cell reconstitution after alpha-beta-depleted transplantation in children. Using unique molecular identifiers, the investigators prepared the TCRbeta library. TCRdb called the PCR reads again in MiXCR, with one record for every CDR3 protein. The data contain hundreds of thousands of distinct CDR3 sequences, around 23% of them singletons. Sample: PBMCs, mostly from graft donor cells, taken 360 days after TCRalphabeta/CD19-depleted stem cell transplant. The receptors shown here come from a boy under three years old who had a stem cell transplant for acute myeloid leukemia, so the T cells may come from the graft donor.

This clonotype was recorded many times. The chain links TRBV18 to TRBJ2-5; TRBD1 agrees at 9 bases. V lost 6 bases and J lost 0; bases outside the gene matches: 11. CDR1 and CDR2 (germline): KGHSH, LQKENI. The length of the CDR3 is 17 residues. CDR3 nucleotides: TGTGCCAGCTCCCCAATTGCCGGGACAGGGAACCAAGAGACCCAGTACTTC. Translating gives CASSPIAGTGNQETQYF.

This clonotype came up a few times. The chain joins TRBV25-1 to TRBJ2-7; D possibly corresponds to TRBD1 (5 bases). There are 15 residues in the CDR3. V lost 0 bases, J lost 4 bases, and 13 bases lay in between. CDR1 and CDR2 (germline): MGHDK, SYGVNS. CDR3 coding DNA: TGTGCCAGCAGTGAATATGAGTCCCCAGGGTACGAGCAGTACTTC. Its translation is CASSEYESPGYEQYF.

The chain employs TRBV29-1 and TRBJ1-5; D is undetermined. The germline CDR1 and CDR2 sequences are SQVTM and ANQGSEA. Trimming cost V 8 bases and J 1 base, with 9 bases left between them. CDR3 length equals 12 residues. This CDR3 reads CSPLQSNQPQHF. In DNA form, the CDR3 reads TGCAGCCCTTTACAGAGCAATCAGCCCCAGCATTTT. Variable domain in full (rest from reference TRBV29-1 and TRBJ1-5): SAVISQKPSRDICQRGTSLTIQCQVDSQVTMMFWYRQQPGQSLTLIATANQGSEATYESGFVIDKFPISRPNLTFSTLTVSNMSPEDSSIYLCSPLQSNQPQHFGDGTRLSIL.

The genes are TRBV18 and TRBJ2-1, with 9 positions matching TRBD2. Trimming took 2 bases from V and 7 from J; bases not matched to a gene: 9. The germline CDR1 and CDR2 sequences are KGHSH and LQKENI. CDR3 size: 16 residues. The CDR3 DNA is TGTGCCAGCTCACCAGTTGTGGCGGGGGGGCATAATGAGCAGTTCTTC. It yields the protein CASSPVVAGGHNEQFF.

The table lists this clonotype with many counts. The rearrangement uses TRBV12-3 or TRBV12-4 and TRBJ2-5; TRBD2 matches at 16 bases. The ends lost 5 bases at V and 2 bases at J; junction bases unmatched: 5. The CDR3 loop spans 17 amino acids. CDR3 sequence: CASSTGLAGGLQETQYF. The CDR3 nucleotides are TGTGCCAGCAGTACGGGACTAGCGGGGGGGCTTCAAGAGACCCAGTACTTC.

In its sample, this clonotype was seen many times. This sequence joins TRBV20-1 and TRBJ2-7; 7 bases match TRBD1. After removal of 0 bases from V and 3 bases from J, the junction contained 2 bases not matched to a gene. The CDR3 is 13 amino acids. Germline CDR1 reads DFQATT; CDR2 reads SNEGSKA (reference sequence). The CDR3 coding sequence is TGCAGTGCTAGAGAAGGGGGCGGCTACGAGCAGTACGTC. Translating it yields CSAREGGGYEQYV.

This clonotype has at least ten counts. This chain links TRBV12-3 or TRBV12-4 with TRBJ1-4; D gene ambiguous. V lost 3 bases and J 0 bases, leaving 8 bases between the germline ends. CDR3 size: 15 residues. The CDR3 coding sequence is TGTGCCAGCAGTTTGTCGCCAGCAACTAATGAAAAACTGTTTTTT. It translates to CASSLSPATNEKLFF.

In this sample, this clonotype turned up a few times. This chain connects TRBV6-1 to TRBJ1-5; weak D call: TRBD1 (5 bases). Germline lookup yields CDR1 MNHNS and CDR2 SASEGT. This CDR3 spans 15 amino acids. The V and J ends lost 6 bases and 2 bases respectively, with 14 bases between them. In DNA, the CDR3 is TGTGCCAGCAGGGGGACGGGTAATGGCAATCAGCCCCAGCATTTT. Its translation: CASRGTGNGNQPQHF.

This clonotype was recorded many times. The chain carries TRBV4-2 and TRBJ1-1; maybe TRBD1 (5 bases). Trimming removed 2 bases at V and 3 bases at J, with 10 bases between. CDR1 is LGHNA, CDR2 YNFKEQ, per germline. This CDR3 contains 14 residues. The CDR3 protein is CASSQRRGDTEAFF. The CDR3 region has the DNA TGTGCCAGCAGCCAACGACGAGGGGACACTGAAGCTTTCTTT.

This clonotype was counted between two and nine times. The chain recombines TRBV5-1 with TRBJ1-1; TRBD1 might be the D (5 bases). Looked up from germline, CDR1 is SGHRS and CDR2 is YFSETQ. This CDR3 region has 14 residues. Trimming removed 1 base from V and 5 bases from J, with 12 bases in between. Written as DNA, the CDR3 is TGCGCCAGCAGCTTGATCCCAGGGTTTACTGAAGCTTTCTTT. This codes for CASSLIPGFTEAFF.

This clonotype was observed at least ten times. The chain joins TRBV7-2 to TRBJ2-2, with no clear D. The germline CDR1 and CDR2 sequences are SGHTA and FQGNSA. V shed 5 bases and J shed 2 bases, with 15 bases lying between them. The CDR3 is 16 residues long. The CDR3 here is CASSRLGDFNTGELFF. As DNA, the CDR3 is TGTGCCAGCAGCCGGCTCGGAGACTTTAACACCGGGGAGCTGTTTTTT.

This clonotype was detected only a few times. V gene TRBV10-3 combines with J gene TRBJ2-5; the D gene is possibly TRBD2 (6 bases). Between the trimmed V and J ends, which lost 10 bases and 3 bases, there was a span of 21 bases. Looked up from germline, CDR1 is ENHRY and CDR2 is SYGVKD. CDR3 length: 15 residues. The CDR3 DNA sequence: TGTGCCACCAGGTCCGGGGGTACACGGGAAGAGACCCAGTACTTC. This gives the protein CATRSGGTREETQYF.

This clonotype was detected many times. The chain employs TRBV5-1 and TRBJ1-5, with D unclear. Germline lookup yields CDR1 SGHRS and CDR2 YFSETQ. The CDR3 consists of 15 residues. The germline V and J ends were trimmed by 0 bases and 0 bases, with 7 bases remaining between them. DNA of the CDR3: TGCGCCAGCAGCTTGGACGGATATAGCAATCAGCCCCAGCATTTT. It encodes CASSLDGYSNQPQHF. Looking up the rest from reference TRBV5-1 and TRBJ1-5 gives the full variable domain: KAGVTQTPRYLIKTRGQQVTLSCSPISGHRSVSWYQQTPGQGLQFLFEYFSETQRNKGNFPGRFSGRQFSNSRSEMNVSTLELGDSALYLCASSLDGYSNQPQHFGDGTRLSIL.

At least ten counts were recorded for this clonotype. This chain links TRBV20-1 with TRBJ1-5; 9 positions agree with TRBD1. Looked up from germline, CDR1 is DFQATT and CDR2 is SNEGSKA (reference sequence). Trimming cost V 3 bases and J 6 bases; bases outside gene matches: 6. The CDR3 spans 14 residues. CDR3 protein: CSASTYRGPQPQHF. The CDR3 bases are TGCAGTGCTAGTACTTACAGGGGGCCTCAGCCCCAGCATTTT.

The CDR3, as DNA: TGTGCCAGCAGCATCGGGACAGGGGGATATAGAAGGGCGAAAAACATTCAGTACTTC. The encoded protein is CASSIGTGGYRRAKNIQYF. The rearrangement links TRBV2 to TRBJ2-4; TRBD1 aligns across 11 bases. Germline CDR1 SNHLY, CDR2 FYNNEI. The CDR3 runs 19 residues. Trimming cost V 6 bases and J 4 bases; bases outside gene matches: 17. Using reference TRBV2 and TRBJ2-4 for the parts outside the CDR3, the full variable domain is EPEVTQTPSHQVTQMGQEVILRCVPISNHLYFYWYRQILGQKVEFLVSFYNNEISEKSEIFDDQFSVERPDGSNFTLKIRSTKLEDSAMYFCASSIGTGGYRRAKNIQYFGAGTRLSVL.